These 30 T cell receptor beta chains originate from one sample sequenced in a study of relationships among human T cell subsets. The T cell receptor alpha and beta CDR3 regions were amplified from mRNA by semiquantitative ARM-PCR. In ARM-PCR, communal superprimers followed tagged nested gene-specific primers for exponential amplification. TCRdb called the multiplex PCR reads again in MiXCR, with one record for every CDR3 protein. The table lists approximately 15,000 distinct CDR3 sequences, approximately 56% of them singletons, with about 35% in the top ten. The sample was total T cells sorted from blood. Receptors were obtained from a man between 40 and 49 years old in good health.

The genes are TRBV11-2 and TRBJ2-7, with D perhaps assigned TRBD1 or TRBD2 (5 bases each). Trimming cost V 2 bases and J 1 base, with 12 bases left between them. The CDR3 is 15 amino acids. CDR1 and CDR2 from the germline V gene are SGHAT and FQNNGV. CDR3 sequence reads: CASSLTGRRSYEQYF. CDR3 in DNA: TGTGCCAGCAGCTTAACGGGACGGCGGTCCTACGAGCAGTACTTC.

Relative to its sample, this clonotype is medium-sized (0.01 to 0.1%). This chain joins TRBV29-1 and TRBJ2-3; 9 nucleotides line up with TRBD2. This CDR3 is built from 14 residues. Germline CDR1 SQVTM, CDR2 ANQGSEA. J lost 5 bases, V lost 3 bases, and 6 bases had no gene match. CDR3 sequence reads: CSVDDSGGGDTQYF. The CDR3, as DNA: TGCAGCGTTGATGATAGCGGGGGAGGAGATACGCAGTATTTT.

This chain links TRBV6-2 or TRBV6-3 with TRBJ2-3; TRBD1 agrees at 8 bases. The CDR3 covers 13 residues. After removal of 9 bases from V and 5 bases from J, the junction contained 7 bases not matched to a gene. Looked up from germline, CDR1 is MNHEY and CDR2 is SVGEGT. CDR3 amino acids: CASEGQAEDTQYF. CDR3 in DNA: TGTGCCAGTGAGGGACAGGCTGAAGATACGCAGTATTTT.

The J gene is TRBJ2-3, the V gene TRBV7-6; D is uncertain. V gave up 0 bases and J gave up 5 bases, with 6 bases separating them. CDR1 is SGHVS and CDR2 is FNYEAQ in the germline V gene. The CDR3 runs to 13 residues. The CDR3 spells CASSLAVLDTQYF. The CDR3 coding sequence is TGTGCCAGCAGCTTAGCGGTCCTAGATACGCAGTATTTT.

V usage is TRBV20-1 and J usage is TRBJ2-1; D not resolved. The CDR3 extends over 14 amino acids. Germline CDR1 DFQATT, CDR2 SNEGSKA (reference sequence). The V end was cut by 2 bases, the J end by 0 bases, with 8 bases between. Here the CDR3 reads CSARFAYSYNEQFF. For the CDR3, the DNA is TGCAGTGCTAGATTCGCTTACTCCTACAATGAGCAGTTCTTC.

This clonotype showed up just once. V is TRBV11-2 and J is TRBJ2-5; no reliable D call. CDR1 and CDR2 from the germline V gene are SGHAT and FQNNGV. CDR3 length equals 17 residues. The V end lost 0 bases, the J end lost 0 bases, and 14 bases lay between the germline ends. CDR3 nucleotide sequence: TGTGCCAGCAGCTTAGATGCAAGATTTTCGTACCAAGAGACCCAGTACTTC. Translation: CASSLDARFSYQETQYF.

The chain employs TRBV7-6 and TRBJ2-1, with TRBD2 matching over 13 bases. Losses at the gene ends were 4 bases for V and 10 bases for J; bases not matched to a gene: 4. Germline values: CDR1 SGHVS, CDR2 FNYEAQ. The CDR3 runs to 14 residues. This CDR3 is CASSWTSGGHEQFF. CDR3 sequence (DNA): TGTGCCAGCAGCTGGACTAGCGGGGGTCACGAGCAGTTCTTC.

This clonotype has only a few counts. The gene calls are TRBV7-9 and TRBJ1-2; D not resolved. The CDR3 runs 14 residues. Between the trimmed V and J ends, which lost 4 bases and 2 bases, there was a span of 11 bases. Per germline, CDR1 SEHNR and CDR2 FQNEAQ (reference sequence). The CDR3 loop reads CASSSPDGNYGYTF. The CDR3 DNA sequence: TGTGCCAGCAGCTCCCCGGACGGGAACTATGGCTACACCTTC.

V usage is TRBV11-2 and J usage is TRBJ2-1; possibly TRBD1 for D (5 bases). The CDR3 runs to 14 residues. With 1 base removed from V and 15 bases from J, the gap between germline ends came to 19 bases. Germline V gene sequence: CDR1 SGHAT, CDR2 FQNNGV. The CDR3 reads CASSLVRASKSRFF. The CDR3 region has the DNA TGTGCCAGCAGCTTAGTCAGGGCGTCGAAGTCCCGGTTCTTC.

The chain is built from TRBV24-1 and TRBJ2-5; D perhaps matches TRBD1 (6 bases). The CDR3 is 15 residues long. Germline values: CDR1 KGHDR, CDR2 SFDVKD. The V end lost 4 bases, the J end lost 2 bases, and 13 bases lay between the germline ends. The CDR3 spells CATSEDGTLQETQYF. CDR3 bases: TGTGCCACCAGTGAGGACGGGACACTACAAGAGACCCAGTACTTC.

This clonotype came up a few times. This chain connects TRBV18 to TRBJ2-7; TRBD2 aligns across 8 bases. Germline V CDR1 and CDR2: KGHSH, LQKENI. The J segment lost 6 bases and the V segment lost 4 bases, leaving 5 bases of the junction unmatched. The CDR3 runs 13 residues. The CDR3 nucleotides read TGTGCCAGCTCACTAGCGGGAATAAGCGAGCAGTACTTC. It yields the protein CASSLAGISEQYF.

This rearrangement joins TRBV28 to TRBJ1-2; 7 bases line up with TRBD1. With V trimmed by 6 bases and J by 3 bases, 4 bases remained unmatched. The germline gives CDR1 MDHEN, CDR2 SYDVKM. The CDR3 is 13 amino acids. The CDR3 spells CASSGQVYYGYTF. In DNA form, the CDR3 reads TGTGCCAGCAGCGGACAGGTCTACTATGGCTACACCTTC.

The chain links TRBV14 to TRBJ2-7, with D perhaps TRBD1 (6 bases). This CDR3 contains 14 residues. The V gene lost 3 bases and the J gene lost 2 bases, with 11 bases spanning the gap. Germline lookup yields CDR1 SGHDN and CDR2 FVKESK. The CDR3 DNA is TGTGCCAGCAGCCACAGGGCAGGGGCCTACGAGCAGTACTTC. Encoded protein: CASSHRAGAYEQYF.

The chain is built from TRBV5-1 and TRBJ1-6; D is undetermined. The CDR3 totals 14 residues. Looked up from germline, CDR1 is SGHRS and CDR2 is YFSETQ. V lost 1 base to trimming and J lost 9 bases, with 11 bases between them. The CDR3 sequence is CASSLPNPISPLHF. For the CDR3, the DNA is TGCGCCAGCAGCTTGCCAAACCCTATTTCACCCCTCCACTTT.

Comment on this clonotype: One junction end disagrees with the germline gene, perhaps due to a read error. The chain uses TRBV12-5 and TRBJ2-1; D is undetermined. Germline assignment: CDR1 LGHNT and CDR2 FRNRAP. This CDR3 has 14 amino acids. CDR3 DNA sequence: TGTGCTAGTGCCATGAGTGACTCCCACAATGAGCAGTTCTTC. This translates into CASAMSDSHNEQFF.

CDR3 region: CAWSVQRGLLDEQFF. The DNA for the CDR3 is TGTGCCTGGAGTGTACAAAGGGGACTTCTGGATGAGCAGTTCTTC. This rearrangement joins TRBV30 to TRBJ2-1, with D perhaps matching TRBD2 (6 bases). The germline CDR1 and CDR2 sequences are GTSNPN and SVGIG (reference sequence). V was clipped by 0 bases and J by 8 bases, with 17 bases between them. The CDR3 loop spans 15 amino acids.

The rearrangement joins TRBV10-3 to TRBJ2-1, with a tentative D call TRBD1 (6 bases). The CDR3 loop spans 13 amino acids. Trimming removed 10 bases from V and 6 bases from J, with 16 bases in between. The germline V gene has CDR1 ENHRY and CDR2 SYGVKD. The CDR3 loop reads CASSSDSSNEQFF. The CDR3 DNA reads TGTGCCAGCAGCTCGGACAGTTCCAATGAGCAGTTCTTC.

The sample holds a few counts of this clonotype. This chain links TRBV11-2 with TRBJ2-1, with TRBD2 matching 10 bases. The CDR3 sequence is 14 residues long. The ends lost 5 bases at V and 7 bases at J; junction bases unmatched: 5. Per the germline V gene, CDR1 is SGHAT and CDR2 is FQNNGV. The CDR3 sequence is CASSLSGGRNEQFF. CDR3 nucleotide sequence: TGTGCCAGCAGCCTTAGCGGGGGGAGGAATGAGCAGTTCTTC.

This chain links TRBV28 with TRBJ1-2; no reliable D call. With 6 bases removed from V and 1 base from J, the gap between germline ends came to 30 bases. CDR1 MDHEN and CDR2 SYDVKM come from the germline V gene. The CDR3 is 20 residues long. CDR3 DNA: TGTGCCAGCAGCCTAAGCGAGCTGGGCGCAGTTAAACCGGGTAACTATGGCTACACCTTC. It encodes CASSLSELGAVKPGNYGYTF.

J is TRBJ2-1 and V is TRBV27, with TRBD2 identical over 10 bases. CDR3 length: 13 amino acids. Losses at the gene ends were 6 bases for V and 6 bases for J; bases not matched to a gene: 2. Germline V gene data show CDR1 as MNHEY and CDR2 as SMNVEV (reference sequence). The CDR3 nucleotides are TGTGCCAGCAGCGGGACTAGCGTCAATGAGCAGTTCTTC. This codes for CASSGTSVNEQFF.

The V and J genes are TRBV2 and TRBJ1-5; 8 nucleotides agree with TRBD1. The CDR3 has 15 amino acids. Trimming took 7 bases from V and 0 from J; bases not matched to a gene: 5. Germline lookup yields CDR1 SNHLY and CDR2 FYNNEI. CDR3 sequence reads: CASMTGEVSNQPQHF. The CDR3 DNA is TGTGCCAGCATGACAGGGGAGGTTAGCAATCAGCCCCAGCATTTT.

The sample holds a few counts of this clonotype. This chain links TRBV14 with TRBJ2-7; 7 bases fit TRBD2. Germline values: CDR1 SGHDN, CDR2 FVKESK. The CDR3 totals 13 residues. The V and J ends lost 9 bases and 2 bases, in that order; junction bases with no gene match: 7. The CDR3 region has the DNA TGTGCCAGTGGAGGAGCGGGAACCTACGAGCAGTACTTC. Protein product: CASGGAGTYEQYF.

This clonotype was counted between two and nine times. The chain combines TRBV12-5 with TRBJ1-2, with D tentatively TRBD1 (5 bases). The ends were cut back, 3 bases at V and 6 bases at J, with 14 bases in the middle. The V gene's germline CDR1 is LGHNT and CDR2 FRNRAP. The length of the CDR3 is 14 residues. The CDR3 spells CASGFNPRVNGYTF. In DNA, the CDR3 is TGTGCTAGTGGTTTTAATCCCAGGGTTAATGGCTACACCTTC.

The CDR3 is CASRDSASGVSTDTQYF. The CDR3 DNA sequence: TGTGCCAGCCGCGACAGCGCTAGCGGGGTTAGCACAGATACGCAGTATTTT. V is TRBV19 and J is TRBJ2-3, with 9 bases that match TRBD2. This CDR3 has 17 residues. Germline assignment: CDR1 LNHDA and CDR2 SQIVND (reference sequence). V was clipped by 9 bases and J by 0 bases; unmatched bases: 13.

This sequence joins TRBV12-3 or TRBV12-4 and TRBJ2-1; 7 positions match TRBD2. CDR3 size: 15 residues. The J segment lost 0 bases and the V segment lost 7 bases, leaving 6 bases of the junction unmatched. The CDR3 sequence is CASNTPGGSYNEQFF. The CDR3 DNA follows: TGTGCCAGCAATACTCCGGGGGGCTCCTACAATGAGCAGTTCTTC.

This chain connects TRBV7-9 to TRBJ2-2, with 11 bases that match TRBD2. Germline V gene lookup returns CDR1 SEHNR and CDR2 FQNEAQ (reference sequence). This CDR3 is 16 amino acids long. V lost 3 bases and J lost 1; bases outside the gene matches: 1. CDR3 amino acids: CASSLGLAENTGELFF. As DNA, the CDR3 is TGTGCCAGCAGCTTGGGACTAGCGGAGAACACCGGGGAGCTGTTTTTT.

CDR3 sequence reads: CSSRLHNEQFF. CDR3 nucleotide sequence: TGCAGCTCCCGGCTCCACAATGAGCAGTTCTTC. The V and J genes are TRBV29-1 and TRBJ2-1; no firm D call. The V end lost 8 bases, the J end lost 5 bases, and 10 bases lay between the germline ends. The CDR3 totals 11 residues. Germline values: CDR1 SQVTM, CDR2 ANQGSEA.

The gene calls are TRBV28 and TRBJ2-4; D not resolved. CDR1 and CDR2 from the germline V gene are MDHEN and SYDVKM. The V end was cut by 4 bases, the J end by 9 bases, with 16 bases between. The CDR3 has 14 residues. The CDR3 bases are TGTGCCAGCAGTTCTCAACTGGCTGACGGCATTCAGTACTTC. Encoded protein: CASSSQLADGIQYF. Supplemented by reference TRBV28 and TRBJ2-4, the full variable domain reads DVKVTQSSRYLVKRTGEKVFLECVQDMDHENMFWYRQDPGLGLRLIYFSYDVKMKEKGDIPEGYSVSREKKERFSLILESASTNQTSMYLCASSSQLADGIQYFGAGTRLSVL.

This clonotype was counted between two and nine times. As DNA, the CDR3 is TGTGCCAGCAGCTTAGTAGTCGCCACAGATACGCAGTATTTT. Amino acids: CASSLVVATDTQYF. The J gene is TRBJ2-3, the V gene TRBV11-2; D not certain. CDR1 and CDR2 (germline): SGHAT, FQNNGV. Trimming removed 1 base at V and 2 bases at J, with 7 bases between. This CDR3 has 14 residues.

This clonotype was detected a few times. This chain links TRBV18 with TRBJ2-1; 7 bases map to TRBD2. J lost 7 bases, V lost 4 bases, and 7 bases had no gene match. Germline CDR1 KGHSH, CDR2 LQKENI. The CDR3 runs 14 residues. CDR3 loop: CASSLPEAGNEQFF. CDR3 in DNA: TGTGCCAGCTCACTCCCGGAAGCGGGGAATGAGCAGTTCTTC.